A single sample is the source of the 10 T cell receptor beta chains below, sequenced in a study of lymphopenia after photon versus proton radiotherapy (dated by TCRdb to about 2019). The library was built by means of the immunoSEQ multiplex PCR assay. In its TCRdb copy, this immuneACCESS table keeps in-frame sequences only and misses some clones. Where compared with another copy, unresolved V genes explain less than half of these, and the others have no known cause. The sample data list tens of thousands of clones, and around 87% of these were observed just once. About 10% of the sample is in the top ten clones. The sample consisted of peripheral blood, taken from a patient treated with proton-based radiotherapy. The source of these receptors is an elderly man with esophageal cancer.

This chain links TRBV30 with TRBJ2-5, with D possibly TRBD1 on 6 matching bases. Germline values: CDR1 GTSNPN, CDR2 SVGIG (reference sequence). This CDR3 spans 15 amino acids. V was trimmed by 1 base and J by 4 bases, leaving 16 bases between them. The DNA of the CDR3 is TGTGCCTGGAGTGAAAATATTCAGGGGAGAGAGACCCAGTACTTC. Protein: CAWSENIQGRETQYF.

The chain recombines TRBV29-1 with TRBJ2-3, with 8 bases that match TRBD1. The CDR3 contains 14 residues. Germline V gives CDR1 SQVTM, CDR2 ANQGSEA. Germline trimming cut 4 bases from V and 0 bases from J; bases unmatched to any gene: 3. The CDR3 nucleotides are TGCAGCGTTGGAGGACAGGGCAGCACAGATACGCAGTATTTT. Residues: CSVGGQGSTDTQYF.

The genes are TRBV30 and TRBJ2-7; D uncertain. In germline, CDR1 is GTSNPN, CDR2 SVGIG (reference sequence). The CDR3 consists of 14 residues. The germline V and J ends were trimmed by 0 bases and 1 base, with 10 bases remaining between them. CDR3 amino acids: CAWSVLRNSYEQYF. The CDR3 DNA sequence: TGTGCCTGGAGTGTACTCCGGAATTCCTACGAGCAGTACTTC.

The chain is built from TRBV5-8 and TRBJ2-2, with a tentative D call TRBD2 (6 bases). In germline, CDR1 is SGHTS, CDR2 YDEGEE. This CDR3 comprises 15 residues. The V end was cut by 4 bases, the J end by 4 bases, with 14 bases between. DNA for the CDR3: TGTGCCAGCAGCCTCCGGGGAGCGGGCACCGGGGAGCTGTTTTTT. It codes for CASSLRGAGTGELFF.

The genes are TRBV20-1 and TRBJ2-1; 9 bases line up with TRBD2. The germline gives CDR1 DFQATT, CDR2 SNEGSKA (reference sequence). This CDR3 has 11 amino acids. V gave up 6 bases and J gave up 13 bases; unmatched junction bases: 7. In nucleotides, the CDR3 is TGCAGTGCAGTAGCGGGGGAGCCCCAGTTCTTC. The encoded protein is CSAVAGEPQFF.

The chain couples TRBV19 to TRBJ2-3; possibly TRBD1 for D (5 bases). The length of the CDR3 is 13 residues. CDR1 LNHDA and CDR2 SQIVND come from the germline V gene (reference sequence). V shed 4 bases and J shed 4 bases, with 9 bases lying between them. CDR3 region: CASSSSRADTQYF. CDR3 nucleotide sequence: TGTGCCAGTAGTAGTTCCAGGGCAGATACGCAGTATTTT.

This clone was counted a few times. This rearrangement joins TRBV25-1 to TRBJ2-3, with D unclear. V was pared by 1 base and J by 0 bases, with 5 bases between. This CDR3 spans 14 amino acids. Germline V gives CDR1 MGHDK, CDR2 SYGVNS. This chain's CDR3 is CASSEWGSTDTQYF. CDR3 DNA sequence: TGTGCCAGCAGTGAATGGGGTAGCACAGATACGCAGTATTTT. The variable domain in full, with the rest retrieved from reference TRBV25-1 and TRBJ2-3, is EADIYQTPRYLVIGTGKKITLECSQTMGHDKMYWYQQDPGMELHLIHYSYGVNSTEKGDLSSESTVSRIRTEHFPLTLESARPSHTSQYLCASSEWGSTDTQYFGPGTRLTVL.

CDR3 region: CASSQSGPAGDTQYF. The CDR3 bases are TGTGCCAGCTCACAGTCGGGCCCAGCGGGAGATACGCAGTATTTT. The V gene is TRBV18, the J gene TRBJ2-3; D is possibly TRBD2 (6 bases). V lost 4 bases to trimming and J lost 5 bases, with 16 bases between them. CDR1 is KGHSH and CDR2 is LQKENI in the germline V gene. The CDR3 covers 15 residues.

The sample holds a few counts of this clone. V is TRBV29-1 and J is TRBJ2-1; 10 bases are a match to TRBD1. The V gene end was trimmed by 7 bases and the J gene end by 6 bases; junction bases not matched to a gene: 12. The CDR3 spans 15 residues. CDR1 is SQVTM and CDR2 is ANQGSEA in the germline V gene. CDR3 coding DNA: TGCAGCGCTCCCTCCGGGACAGGGGTTTTCAATGAGCAGTTCTTC. Translating it yields CSAPSGTGVFNEQFF.

The chain links TRBV9 to TRBJ2-7; D is unclear. V lost 0 bases and J lost 2, with 9 bases in between. Germline assignment: CDR1 SGDLS and CDR2 YYNGEE. The CDR3 sequence is 14 residues long. The CDR3 reads CASSVGNTAYEQYF. The DNA of the CDR3 is TGTGCCAGCAGCGTAGGGAATACCGCCTACGAGCAGTACTTC.